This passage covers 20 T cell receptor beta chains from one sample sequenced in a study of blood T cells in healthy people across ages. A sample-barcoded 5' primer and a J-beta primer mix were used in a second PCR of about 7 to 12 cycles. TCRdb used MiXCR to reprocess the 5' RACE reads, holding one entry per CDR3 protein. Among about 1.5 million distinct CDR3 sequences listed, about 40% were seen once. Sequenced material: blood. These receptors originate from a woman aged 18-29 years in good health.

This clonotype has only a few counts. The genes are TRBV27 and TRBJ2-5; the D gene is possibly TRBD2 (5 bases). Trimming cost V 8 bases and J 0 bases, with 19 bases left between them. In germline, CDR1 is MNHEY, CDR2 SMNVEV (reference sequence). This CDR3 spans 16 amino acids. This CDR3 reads CASHWGVGKYQETQYF. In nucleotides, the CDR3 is TGTGCCAGCCACTGGGGAGTAGGAAAGTACCAAGAGACCCAGTACTTC.

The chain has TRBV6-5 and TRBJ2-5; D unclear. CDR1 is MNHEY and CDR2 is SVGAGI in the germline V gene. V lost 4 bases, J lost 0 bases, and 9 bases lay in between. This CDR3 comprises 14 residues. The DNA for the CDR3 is TGTGCCAGCAGTTTTAGTGGGAACCAAGAGACCCAGTACTTC. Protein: CASSFSGNQETQYF.

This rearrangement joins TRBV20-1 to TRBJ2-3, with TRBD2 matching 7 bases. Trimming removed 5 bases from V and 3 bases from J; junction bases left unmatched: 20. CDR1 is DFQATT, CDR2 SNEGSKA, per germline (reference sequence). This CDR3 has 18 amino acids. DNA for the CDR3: TGCAGTGCTGACCTAGTAACGGGAGGCTTGGTTGGTACAGATACGCAGTATTTT. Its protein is CSADLVTGGLVGTDTQYF.

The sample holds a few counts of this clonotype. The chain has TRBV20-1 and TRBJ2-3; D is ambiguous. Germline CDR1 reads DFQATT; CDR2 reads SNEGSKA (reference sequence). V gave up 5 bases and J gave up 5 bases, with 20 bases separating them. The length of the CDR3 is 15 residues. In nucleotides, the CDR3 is TGCAGTGCTCAAGAGTGGCGAAAGAGAGGAGATACGCAGTATTTT. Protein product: CSAQEWRKRGDTQYF.

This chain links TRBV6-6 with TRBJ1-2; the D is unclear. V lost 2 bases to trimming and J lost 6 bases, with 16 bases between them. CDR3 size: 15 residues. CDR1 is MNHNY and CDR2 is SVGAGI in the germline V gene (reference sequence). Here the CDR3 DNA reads TGTGCCAGCAGTTACACTAACCTCGCGATTAATGGCTACACCTTC. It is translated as CASSYTNLAINGYTF.

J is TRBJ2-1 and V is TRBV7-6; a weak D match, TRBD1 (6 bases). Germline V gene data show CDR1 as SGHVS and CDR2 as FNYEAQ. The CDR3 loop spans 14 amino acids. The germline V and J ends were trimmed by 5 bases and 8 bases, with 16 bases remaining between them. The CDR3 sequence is CASSQEQGQDEQFF. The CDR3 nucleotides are TGTGCCAGCAGCCAAGAACAGGGTCAGGATGAGCAGTTCTTC. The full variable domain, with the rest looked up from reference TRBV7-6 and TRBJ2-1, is GAGVSQSPRYKVTKRGQDVALRCDPISGHVSLYWYRQALGQGPEFLTYFNYEAQQDKSGLPNDRFSAERPEGSISTLTIQRTEQRDSAMYRCASSQEQGQDEQFFGPGTRLTVL.

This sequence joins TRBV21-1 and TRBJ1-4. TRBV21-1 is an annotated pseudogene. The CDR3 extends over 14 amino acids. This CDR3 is CASSKVSGSEKLFF. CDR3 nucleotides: TGTGCCAGCAGCAAAGTCTCGGGGAGTGAAAAACTGTTTTTT.

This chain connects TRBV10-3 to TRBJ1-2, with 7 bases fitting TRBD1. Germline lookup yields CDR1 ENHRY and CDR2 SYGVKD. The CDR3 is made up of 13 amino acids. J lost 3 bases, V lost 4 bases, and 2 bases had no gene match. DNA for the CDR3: TGTGCCATCAGTGCCGGGACAGACTATGGCTACACCTTC. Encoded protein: CAISAGTDYGYTF.

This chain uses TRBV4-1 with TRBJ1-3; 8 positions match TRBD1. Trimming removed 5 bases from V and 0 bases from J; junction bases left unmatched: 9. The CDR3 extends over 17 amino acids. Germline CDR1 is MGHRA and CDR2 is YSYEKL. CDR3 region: CASSTTDRDHSGNTIYF. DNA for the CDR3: TGCGCCAGCAGCACGACGGACAGGGACCACTCTGGAAACACCATATATTTT.

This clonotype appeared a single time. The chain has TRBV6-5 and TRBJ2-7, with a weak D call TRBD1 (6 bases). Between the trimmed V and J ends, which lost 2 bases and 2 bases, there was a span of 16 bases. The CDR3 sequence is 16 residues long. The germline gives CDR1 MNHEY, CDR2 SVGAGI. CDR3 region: CASSYDRDTQTYEQYF. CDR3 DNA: TGTGCCAGCAGTTACGACCGGGACACGCAAACCTACGAGCAGTACTTC.

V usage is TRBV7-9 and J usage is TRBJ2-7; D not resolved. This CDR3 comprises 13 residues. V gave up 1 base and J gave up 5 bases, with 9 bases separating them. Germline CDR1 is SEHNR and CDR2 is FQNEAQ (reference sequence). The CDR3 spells CASSLVGIHEQYF. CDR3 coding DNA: TGTGCCAGCAGCTTAGTTGGAATCCACGAGCAGTACTTC.

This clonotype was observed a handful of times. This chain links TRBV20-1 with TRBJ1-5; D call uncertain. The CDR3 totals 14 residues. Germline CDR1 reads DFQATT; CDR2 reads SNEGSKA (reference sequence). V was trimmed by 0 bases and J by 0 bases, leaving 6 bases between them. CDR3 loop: CSAREPGSNQPQHF. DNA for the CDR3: TGCAGTGCTAGAGAGCCGGGTAGCAATCAGCCCCAGCATTTT.

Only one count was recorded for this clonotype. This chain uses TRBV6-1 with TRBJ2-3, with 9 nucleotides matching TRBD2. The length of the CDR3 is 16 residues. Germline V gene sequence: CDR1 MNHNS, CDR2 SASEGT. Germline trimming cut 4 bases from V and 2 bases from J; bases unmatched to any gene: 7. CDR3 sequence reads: CASSGLAEIITDTQYF. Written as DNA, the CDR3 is TGTGCCAGCAGTGGACTAGCGGAAATTATCACAGATACGCAGTATTTT.

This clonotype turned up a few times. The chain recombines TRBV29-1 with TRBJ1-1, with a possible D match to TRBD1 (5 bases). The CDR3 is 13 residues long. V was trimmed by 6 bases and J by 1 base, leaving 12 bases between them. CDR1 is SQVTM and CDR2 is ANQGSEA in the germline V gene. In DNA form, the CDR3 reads TGCAGCGTCGTCGGGAGGGGGAACACTGAAGCTTTCTTT. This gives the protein CSVVGRGNTEAFF.

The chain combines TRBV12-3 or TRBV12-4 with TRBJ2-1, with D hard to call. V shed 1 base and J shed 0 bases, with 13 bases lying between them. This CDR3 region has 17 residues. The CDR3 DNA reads TGTGCCAGCAGTTTAGTTCCCGGGTCCCACTCCTACAATGAGCAGTTCTTC. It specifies CASSLVPGSHSYNEQFF.

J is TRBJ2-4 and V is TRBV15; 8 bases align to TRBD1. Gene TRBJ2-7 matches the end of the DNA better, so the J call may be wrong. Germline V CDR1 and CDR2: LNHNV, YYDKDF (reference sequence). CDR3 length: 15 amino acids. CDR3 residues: CATSRPLDRGDEQYF. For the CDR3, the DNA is TGTGCCACCAGCAGACCGCTAGACAGGGGTGACGAGCAGTACTTC.

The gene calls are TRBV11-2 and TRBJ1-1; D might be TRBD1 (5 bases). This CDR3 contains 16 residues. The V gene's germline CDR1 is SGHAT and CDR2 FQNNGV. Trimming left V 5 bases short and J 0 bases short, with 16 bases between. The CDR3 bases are TGTGCCAGCAGCCCGCTGACCGGGACGGTGAACACTGAAGCTTTCTTT. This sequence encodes CASSPLTGTVNTEAFF.

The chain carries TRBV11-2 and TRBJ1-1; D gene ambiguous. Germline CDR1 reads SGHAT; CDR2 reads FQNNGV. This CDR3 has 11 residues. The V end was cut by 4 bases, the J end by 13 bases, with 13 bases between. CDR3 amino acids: CASSSVLSGFF. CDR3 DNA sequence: TGTGCCAGCAGCTCCGTACTCTCCGGTTTCTTT.

In DNA, the CDR3 is TGCGCCAGCAGCTTGGGTCAATGGCGACAAGAGACCCAGTACTTC. The encoded protein is CASSLGQWRQETQYF. This rearrangement joins TRBV5-1 to TRBJ2-5; D is ambiguous. Germline V gene sequence: CDR1 SGHRS, CDR2 YFSETQ. The V gene lost 0 bases and the J gene lost 2 bases, with 11 bases spanning the gap. This CDR3 region has 15 residues.

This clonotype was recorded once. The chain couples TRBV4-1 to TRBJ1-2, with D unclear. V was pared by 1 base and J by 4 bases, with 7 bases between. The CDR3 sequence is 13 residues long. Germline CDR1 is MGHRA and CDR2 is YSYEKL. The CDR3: CASSQGHLYGYTF. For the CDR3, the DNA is TGCGCCAGCAGCCAAGGACATCTCTATGGCTACACCTTC.